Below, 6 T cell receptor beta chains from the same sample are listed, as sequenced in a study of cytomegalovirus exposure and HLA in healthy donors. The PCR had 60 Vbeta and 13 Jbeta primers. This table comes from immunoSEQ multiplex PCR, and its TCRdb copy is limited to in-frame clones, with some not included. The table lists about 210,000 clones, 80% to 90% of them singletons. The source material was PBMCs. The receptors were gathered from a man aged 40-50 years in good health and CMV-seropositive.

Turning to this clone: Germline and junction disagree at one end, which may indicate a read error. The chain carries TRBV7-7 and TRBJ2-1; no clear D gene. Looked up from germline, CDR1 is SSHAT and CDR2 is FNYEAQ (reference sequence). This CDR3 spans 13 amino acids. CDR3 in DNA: TGTGCTAGCAGCTTACTCTTAGCCGGTGAGCAGTTCTTC. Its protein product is CASSLLLAGEQFF.

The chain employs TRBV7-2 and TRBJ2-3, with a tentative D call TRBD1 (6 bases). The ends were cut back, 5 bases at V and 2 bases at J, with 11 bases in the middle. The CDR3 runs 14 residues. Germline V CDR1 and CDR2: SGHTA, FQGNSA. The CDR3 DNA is TGTGCCAGCAGCCGTCAGGGGACCACAGATACGCAGTATTTT. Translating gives CASSRQGTTDTQYF.

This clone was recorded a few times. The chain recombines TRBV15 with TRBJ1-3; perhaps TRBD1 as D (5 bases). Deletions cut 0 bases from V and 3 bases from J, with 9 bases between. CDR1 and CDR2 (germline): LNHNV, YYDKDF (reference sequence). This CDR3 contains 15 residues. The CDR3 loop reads CATSRDGQGGNTIYF. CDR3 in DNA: TGTGCCACCAGCAGAGATGGGCAGGGTGGAAACACCATATATTTT. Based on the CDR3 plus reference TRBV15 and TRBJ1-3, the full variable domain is DAMVIQNPRYQVTQFGKPVTLSCSQTLNHNVMYWYQQKSSQAPKLLFHYYDKDFNNEADTPDNFQSRRPNTSFCFLDIRSPGLGDTAMYLCATSRDGQGGNTIYFGEGSWLTVV.

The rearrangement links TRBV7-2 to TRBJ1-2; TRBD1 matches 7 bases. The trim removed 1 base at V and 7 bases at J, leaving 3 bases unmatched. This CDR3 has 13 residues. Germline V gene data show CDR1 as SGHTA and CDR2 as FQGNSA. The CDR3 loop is CASSLDGTAGYTF. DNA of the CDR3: TGTGCCAGCAGCTTAGATGGGACAGCTGGCTACACCTTC.

DNA for the CDR3: TGTGCCAGCAGTCAACAGGGAATGAACAATCAGCCCCAGCATTTT. Amino acids: CASSQQGMNNQPQHF. The gene calls are TRBV6-5 and TRBJ1-5, with TRBD1 as a possible D gene (6 bases). This CDR3 has 15 residues. Trimming left V 5 bases short and J 3 bases short, with 14 bases between. The germline CDR1 and CDR2 sequences are MNHEY and SVGAGI.

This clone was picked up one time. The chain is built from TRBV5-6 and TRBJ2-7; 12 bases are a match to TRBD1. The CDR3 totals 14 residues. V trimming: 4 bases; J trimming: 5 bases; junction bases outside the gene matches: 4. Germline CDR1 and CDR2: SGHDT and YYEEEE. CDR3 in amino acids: CASSRGTGGHEQYF. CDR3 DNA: TGTGCCAGCAGCCGCGGGACAGGGGGCCACGAGCAGTACTTC.